These T cell receptor beta chains were read from a single sample in a study of blood T cell repertoires in COVID-19. Some clones are missing from TCRdb's copy, which holds only in-frame ones; the method was immunoSEQ multiplex PCR. Of about 97,000 clones in the sample, roughly nine tenths were seen once. Sequences were obtained from peripheral blood. The receptors here all came from a man aged 45-60 years with acute or convalescent COVID-19. The conserved cysteine and the conserved F or W are not part of the CDR3 here.

V gene,CDR3 length,J gene,CDR3 protein
TRBV5-4,10,TRBJ2-2,AILEGTGELF
TRBV5-6,11,TRBJ1-4,ASSLDSNEKLF
TRBV28,14,TRBJ2-2,ASRAAGGKNTGELF
TRBV18,12,TRBJ2-1,ASSPGSFNNEQF
TRBV11-2,14,TRBJ1-1,ASSLAQAGGRTEAF
TRBV14,13,TRBJ2-5,ASSQDTGGRETQY
TRBV28,12,TRBJ2-7,ASNPRAYSYEQY
TRBV4-1,10,TRBJ2-4,ASSRQPSVQY
TRBV6-5,13,TRBJ2-1,ASSFKGRWDNEQF
TRBV24-1,13,TRBJ1-2,ATSGSPWSNYGYT
TRBV18,11,TRBJ1-1,ASSPKQNTEAF
TRBV7-8,13,TRBJ2-3,ASSLVARGTDTQY
TRBV7-9,12,TRBJ2-7,ASSLVGFDYEQY
TRBV4-3,12,TRBJ2-2,ASSGTANTGELF
TRBV5-1,13,TRBJ2-1,ASSADRVGGNEQF
TRBV10-3,13,TRBJ2-1,AISLTSGGLNEQF
TRBV11-3,11,TRBJ1-4,ASSPSRTGRLF